A single sample is the source of the 31 T cell receptor beta chains below, sequenced in a study of T cell clonality in common variable immunodeficiency. Sequencing was performed with immunoSEQ multiplex PCR; in TCRdb, only in-frame clones are kept and a portion is missing. This sample carries some 53,000 clones and no singletons, and 3% to 3.5% goes to the top ten. The material sequenced was peripheral blood mononuclear cells. The receptors were sampled from a person aged 18 to 75 in good health.

This clone was recorded at least ten times. With the read ending 3 residues before the CDR3 end, the germline J gene is used to fill in that end. The chain has TRBV7-9 and TRBJ1-1, with D hard to call. Between the trimmed V and J ends, which lost 5 bases and 4 bases, there was a span of 14 bases. This CDR3 has 14 amino acids. Germline CDR1 and CDR2: SEHNR and FQNEAQ (reference sequence). This CDR3 reads CASSGLVRGTEAFF. The sequenced part of the CDR3 DNA is TGTGCCAGCAGCGGCCTTGTGAGAGGCACTGAA.

Ten or more counts support this clone. The CDR3 goes on 3 residues after the read ends, and that part is filled in from the germline J gene. The chain couples TRBV30 to TRBJ1-5, with D tentatively TRBD1 (5 bases). The CDR3 has 13 amino acids. Germline loops: CDR1 GTSNPN, CDR2 SVGIG (reference sequence). V dropped 5 bases and J dropped 5 bases, with 13 bases sitting between them. CDR3 amino acids: CAWGSGYHQPQHF. CDR3 DNA (partial): TGTGCCTGGGGGTCAGGGTACCATCAGCCC.

This clone was detected many times. The read gets to within 3 residues of the CDR3 end, and the germline J gene fills in the rest. The rearrangement uses TRBV5-1 and TRBJ2-5, with 8 bases lining up with TRBD1. CDR1 is SGHRS and CDR2 is YFSETQ in the germline V gene. V trimming: 4 bases; J trimming: 4 bases; junction bases outside the gene matches: 3. The CDR3 is made up of 13 amino acids. The covered CDR3 bases are TGCGCCAGCAGCACGGACAGGGTAGAGACC. This gives the protein CASSTDRVET. The full CDR3 protein is CASSTDRVETQYF.

This clone was recorded many times. The read ends 3 residues before the CDR3 terminus; that terminus is restored from the germline J gene. The chain is built from TRBV29-1 and TRBJ2-1; a possible D gene is TRBD1 (5 bases). The length of the CDR3 is 12 residues. Trimming took 3 bases from V and 5 from J, leaving 8 bases between them. Germline assignment: CDR1 SQVTM and CDR2 ANQGSEA. CDR3 bases read: TGCAGCGTTGAGAGACAGCACAATGAG. Its translation: CSVERQHNE. The CDR3 reads in full as CSVERQHNEQFF.

This clone occurred many times. Coverage ceases 3 residues before the CDR3 finishes, and the germline J gene fills in the end. The V and J genes are TRBV5-1 and TRBJ2-2; TRBD1 aligns across 10 bases. Germline CDR1 is SGHRS and CDR2 is YFSETQ. V dropped 6 bases and J dropped 1; count of bases not matched to a gene: 9. There are 17 residues in the CDR3. Incomplete CDR3 DNA: TGCGCCAGCACCGGGACAGGGGTTCCCATGAACACCGGGGAG. As protein: CASTGTGVPMNTGE. The full CDR3 is CASTGTGVPMNTGELFF.

This clone was detected many times. The sequenced fragment ends 3 residues before the CDR3 boundary, so the rest is inferred from the germline J gene. The chain links TRBV14 to TRBJ1-2, with unresolved D. CDR3 length: 13 residues. Germline V gene lookup returns CDR1 SGHDN and CDR2 FVKESK. The covered CDR3 bases are TGTGCCAGCAGCAGTTATATCTCCTACGAC. Residues: CASSSYISYD. The entire CDR3 is CASSSYISYDYTF. Complete variable domain (other parts from reference TRBV14 and TRBJ1-2): EAGVTQFPSHSVIEKGQTVTLRCDPISGHDNLYWYRRVMGKEIKFLLHFVKESKQDESGMPNNRFLAERTGGTYSTLKVQPAELEDSGVYFCASSSYISYDYTFGSGTRLTVV.

This clone was recorded at least ten times. Sequencing ends 3 residues short of the CDR3 end; the germline J gene provides the rest. The chain uses TRBV19 and TRBJ2-5; 8 bases map to TRBD2. Germline values: CDR1 LNHDA, CDR2 SQIVND (reference sequence). After removal of 6 bases from V and 7 bases from J, the junction contained 10 bases not matched to a gene. The CDR3 is 14 residues long. The CDR3 sequence: CASSRPGGSGTQYF. The DNA read from the CDR3 is TGTGCCAGTAGCCGCCCGGGGGGGTCGGGGACC.

This clone was detected many times. With the read ending 3 residues before the CDR3 end, the germline J gene is used to fill in that end. The rearrangement links TRBV5-6 to TRBJ1-6, with TRBD1 as a possible D gene (5 bases). V lost 4 bases and J lost 7, with 15 bases in between. The CDR3 is 15 amino acids. In germline, CDR1 is SGHDT, CDR2 YYEEEE. This CDR3 reads CASSRLDSLNSPLHF. The CDR3 bases that were read are TGTGCCAGCAGCCGCCTTGACAGTCTAAATTCACCC.

This clone was detected ten times or more. Sequencing ends 3 residues short of the CDR3 end; the germline J gene provides the rest. The V call is TRBV29-1, the J call TRBJ1-1; tentative D call: TRBD1 (6 bases). The CDR3 sequence is 12 residues long. The V end was cut by 7 bases, the J end by 7 bases, with 16 bases between. Germline-derived CDR1 and CDR2 are SQVTM and ANQGSEA. CDR3 DNA (partial): TGCAGCGCCCGTTCAGGGGTGGGTGAA. It codes for CSARSGVGE. The whole CDR3 protein is CSARSGVGEAFF.

This clone was counted many times. The read gets to within 3 residues of the CDR3 end, and the germline J gene fills in the rest. The rearrangement uses TRBV7-2 and TRBJ1-1; D is perhaps TRBD1 (5 bases). This CDR3 spans 13 amino acids. V was pared by 8 bases and J by 4 bases, with 14 bases between. Germline CDR1 SGHTA, CDR2 FQGNSA. CDR3 region: CASSAGGGTEAFF. CDR3 DNA, as far as it was read: TGTGCCAGCTCGGCGGGGGGGGGCACTGAA. The full variable domain, with the rest looked up from reference TRBV7-2 and TRBJ1-1, is GAGVSQSPSNKVTEKGKDVELRCDPISGHTALYWYRQSLGQGLEFLIYFQGNSAPDKSGLPSDRFSAERTGGSVSTLTIQRTQQEDSAVYLCASSAGGGTEAFFGQGTRLTVV.

This clone was seen many times. The read comes to an end 3 residues before the CDR3 does, leaving the germline J gene to fill in the end. The V gene is TRBV12-3 or TRBV12-4, the J gene TRBJ2-7; 7 nucleotides match TRBD1. The CDR3 loop spans 14 amino acids. The trim removed 5 bases at V and 5 bases at J, leaving 9 bases unmatched. The sequenced CDR3 bases are TGTGCCAGCAGTCTGGACAGGAACCTAAACGAG. This translates into CASSLDRNLNE. The whole CDR3 sequence reads CASSLDRNLNEQYF.

This clone was observed at least ten times. Read data end 3 residues before the CDR3 end; the end is taken from the germline J gene. This chain connects TRBV5-6 to TRBJ1-2; 11 bases align to TRBD1. Germline V lookup: CDR1 SGHDT, CDR2 YYEEEE. The CDR3 contains 14 residues. The junction had 2 bases not matched to a gene; V was cut back by 3 bases and J by 4 bases. This CDR3 is CASSSGTGGYGYTF. Incomplete CDR3 DNA: TGTGCCAGCAGCTCGGGGACAGGGGGCTATGGC.

A remark on this clone: The DNA ends 3 residues before the CDR3 does, and the rest of the CDR3 is filled in from the germline J gene. The rearrangement joins TRBV2 to TRBJ2-1, with D perhaps matching TRBD2 (6 bases). This CDR3 has 15 residues. V was shortened by 6 bases and J by 5 bases, with 17 bases between the two germline ends. Germline assignment: CDR1 SNHLY and CDR2 FYNNEI. Incomplete CDR3 DNA: TGTGCCAGCAGGGGGCCCGGGACTTACAACAATGAG. It codes for CASRGPGTYNNE. The CDR3 reads in full as CASRGPGTYNNEQFF.

This clone was detected many times. Read coverage stops 3 residues before the CDR3 terminus; the germline J gene supplies the remainder. The chain couples TRBV3-1 (or the pseudogene TRBV3-2) to TRBJ2-4, with D maybe TRBD1 (5 bases). Deletions cut 0 bases from V and 9 bases from J, with 15 bases between. The CDR3 runs to 15 residues. Germline CDR1 reads LGHDT; CDR2 reads YNNKEL (reference sequence). CDR3 region: CASSQDGAGWAIQYF. CDR3 DNA, as far as it was read: TGTGCCAGCAGCCAAGATGGGGCAGGGTGGGCCATT.

Many counts were recorded for this clone. With the read ending 3 residues before the CDR3 end, the germline J gene is used to fill in that end. The chain is built from TRBV30 and TRBJ2-7, with 9 bases lining up with TRBD1. The V gene end was trimmed by 5 bases and the J gene end by 0 bases; junction bases not matched to a gene: 8. Germline V gene lookup returns CDR1 GTSNPN and CDR2 SVGIG (reference sequence). This CDR3 spans 15 amino acids. The sequenced part of the CDR3 DNA is TGTGCCTGGGGTGGACAGGGGATAACCTCCTACGAG. Protein sequence: CAWGGQGITSYE. The whole CDR3 is CAWGGQGITSYEQYF. The whole variable domain, remainder taken from reference TRBV30 and TRBJ2-7, is SQTIHQWPATLVQPVGSPLSLECTVEGTSNPNLYWYRQAAGRGLQLLFYSVGIGQISSEVPQNLSASRPQDRQFILSSKKLLLSDSGFYLCAWGGQGITSYEQYFGPGTRLTVT.

This clone was seen more than once but under ten times. The read comes to an end 3 residues before the CDR3 does, leaving the germline J gene to fill in the end. This sequence joins TRBV19 and TRBJ2-3, with D possibly matching TRBD2 (6 bases). Trimming pared 6 bases from V and 3 bases from J, leaving 16 bases between. This CDR3 is built from 15 residues. CDR1 is LNHDA, CDR2 SQIVND, per germline (reference sequence). The covered CDR3 bases are TGTGCCAGTAGCGCCGGGACTTTGGGAACAGATACG. Translation gives CASSAGTLGTDT. The whole CDR3 sequence reads CASSAGTLGTDTQYF.

The sample holds many counts of this clone. The read comes to an end 3 residues before the CDR3 does, leaving the germline J gene to fill in the end. The J gene is TRBJ1-1, the V gene TRBV5-6; D gene uncertain. Germline lookup yields CDR1 SGHDT and CDR2 YYEEEE. CDR3 size: 14 residues. Between the trimmed V and J ends, which lost 0 bases and 0 bases, there was a span of 6 bases. Partial CDR3 DNA: TGTGCCAGCAGCTTGGAGCACCTGAACACTGAA. It translates to CASSLEHLNTE. The whole CDR3 region reads CASSLEHLNTEAFF.

This clone has a handful of counts. Read coverage stops 3 residues before the CDR3 terminus; the germline J gene supplies the remainder. The chain has TRBV30 and TRBJ2-7; no clear D. Germline V gene lookup returns CDR1 GTSNPN and CDR2 SVGIG (reference sequence). Deletions cut 4 bases from V and 0 bases from J, with 7 bases between. The CDR3 runs to 12 residues. CDR3 DNA, as far as it was read: TGTGCCTGGACGCACGGCTCCTACGAG. As protein: CAWTHGSYE. The full CDR3 sequence reads CAWTHGSYEQYF.

This clone was seen many times. The read finishes 3 residues shy of the CDR3 end, and the germline J gene is used to complete it. V and J are TRBV5-4 and TRBJ2-5, with TRBD2 matching over 7 bases. CDR3 size: 15 residues. Losses at the gene ends were 0 bases for V and 1 base for J; bases not matched to a gene: 3. CDR1 is SGHNT and CDR2 is YYREEE in the germline V gene (reference sequence). CDR3 bases read: TGTGCCAGCAGCTTGGATCTAGCGGCCCAAGAGACC. Protein product: CASSLDLAAQET. The whole CDR3 is CASSLDLAAQETQYF.

This clone appeared many times. The CDR3 end lies 3 residues beyond the end of the read and is filled in from the germline J gene. The chain is built from TRBV30 and TRBJ1-2, with 9 bases matching TRBD1. This CDR3 is built from 15 residues. Germline-derived CDR1 and CDR2 are GTSNPN and SVGIG (reference sequence). The CDR3 is CAWSAGDRVVGGYTF. The sequenced CDR3 bases are TGTGCCTGGAGTGCAGGGGACAGGGTAGTGGGGGGC.

The table lists this clone with many counts. The CDR3 extends 3 residues past the end of the read, so its final part is completed from the germline J gene. The chain couples TRBV20-1 to TRBJ2-7; D call uncertain. The CDR3 runs to 12 residues. V was cut by 5 bases and J by 3 bases, with 11 bases left in between. Germline CDR1 is DFQATT and CDR2 is SNEGSKA (reference sequence). CDR3 amino acids: CSASPVSYEQYF. The sequenced CDR3 bases are TGCAGTGCTTCCCCTGTTAGCTACGAG.

This clone appeared many times. The read ends 3 residues shy of where the CDR3 ends; the end is completed using the germline J gene. The genes are TRBV30 and TRBJ2-2, with D possibly TRBD1 on 6 matching bases. V lost 2 bases and J lost 9, with 10 bases in between. The CDR3 is 12 amino acids. Germline V gene lookup returns CDR1 GTSNPN and CDR2 SVGIG (reference sequence). The CDR3 bases that were read are TGTGCCTGGAGTCTCAGGGGTTGGGAG. Residues: CAWSLRGWE. The complete CDR3 reads CAWSLRGWELFF.

This clone has a count of ten or more. The read gets to within 3 residues of the CDR3 end, and the germline J gene fills in the rest. The chain recombines TRBV10-3 with TRBJ2-2; TRBD2 agrees at 8 bases. The J segment lost 2 bases and the V segment lost 6 bases, leaving 5 bases of the junction unmatched. The CDR3 has 15 amino acids. Per the germline V gene, CDR1 is ENHRY and CDR2 is SYGVKD. The covered CDR3 bases are TGTGCCATCAGCCCCGGGACTAGTAACACCGGGGAG. Its translation: CAISPGTSNTGE. The full CDR3 protein is CAISPGTSNTGELFF.

This clone was observed at least ten times. Read sequence stops 3 residues before the CDR3 end, and the germline J gene provides the missing end. The chain combines TRBV6-1 with TRBJ1-1, with D maybe TRBD1 (5 bases). The CDR3 has 15 amino acids. Germline V gene lookup returns CDR1 MNHNS and CDR2 SASEGT. The CDR3: CASSGGQQLILKAFF. The CDR3 DNA, read in part, is TGTGCCAGCAGTGGGGGCCAACAGCTAATCCTTAAA.

Details on this clone: The read ends 3 residues before the CDR3 terminus; that terminus is restored from the germline J gene. The chain couples TRBV6-1 to TRBJ1-5, with 7 positions matching TRBD1. Germline V gene lookup returns CDR1 MNHNS and CDR2 SASEGT. Trimming cost V 3 bases and J 3 bases; bases outside gene matches: 5. The CDR3 extends over 15 amino acids. This chain's CDR3 is CASSETGNNNQPQHF. Partial CDR3 DNA: TGTGCCAGCAGTGAGACAGGGAATAACAATCAGCCC.

This clone was detected many times. The DNA read from the CDR3 is TGCGCCAGCAGCTTCCACCAGAATGAAAAG. Translation: CASSFHQNEK. The whole CDR3 reads CASSFHQNEKLFF. The V and J genes are TRBV5-1 and TRBJ2-2; no clear D gene. The observed sequence ends 3 residues before the CDR3 terminus, with the missing tail filled in from the germline J gene. The CDR3 contains 13 residues. CDR1 is SGHRS, CDR2 YFSETQ, per germline.

This clone has at least ten counts. The read finishes 3 residues shy of the CDR3 end, and the germline J gene is used to complete it. The chain employs TRBV7-6 and TRBJ2-2; 7 bases map to TRBD2. CDR3 size: 16 residues. The V segment lost 1 base and the J segment 6 bases; nucleotides outside the gene matches: 8. CDR1 SGHVS and CDR2 FNYEAQ come from the germline V gene. The DNA read from the CDR3 is TGTGCCAGCAGCTTAGTACCCAGCGGGATCGCCGGGGAG. Protein product: CASSLVPSGIAGE. The CDR3 as a whole reads CASSLVPSGIAGELFF. The full variable domain, with the rest looked up from reference TRBV7-6 and TRBJ2-2, is GAGVSQSPRYKVTKRGQDVALRCDPISGHVSLYWYRQALGQGPEFLTYFNYEAQQDKSGLPNDRFSAERPEGSISTLTIQRTEQRDSAMYRCASSLVPSGIAGELFFGEGSRLTVL.

This clone has ten or more counts. The CDR3 end falls 3 residues outside the read, so it is completed with the germline J gene. The chain recombines TRBV7-3 with TRBJ1-2; D may be TRBD1 (5 bases). V lost 5 bases to trimming and J lost 7 bases, with 8 bases between them. Germline V gene lookup returns CDR1 SGHTA and CDR2 FQGTGA. This CDR3 has 11 residues. The DNA read from the CDR3 is TGTGCCAGCAGCGGGGGGAGTGGC. Its translation is CASSGGSG. The full CDR3 is CASSGGSGYTF. Drawing the rest from reference TRBV7-3 and TRBJ1-2, the complete variable domain is GAGVSQTPSNKVTEKGKYVELRCDPISGHTALYWYRQSLGQGPEFLIYFQGTGAADDSGLPNDRFFAVRPEGSVSTLKIQRTERGDSAVYLCASSGGSGYTFGSGTRLTVV.

This clone has just a few counts. Read coverage stops 3 residues before the CDR3 terminus; the germline J gene supplies the remainder. Other DNA sequences in this specimen translate into the identical CDR3. The genes are TRBV5-1 and TRBJ1-3, with 7 bases lining up with TRBD1. V was clipped by 4 bases and J by 0 bases; unmatched bases: 4. The V gene's germline CDR1 is SGHRS and CDR2 YFSETQ. The CDR3 is 15 amino acids. The CDR3 DNA, read in part, is TGCGCCAGCAGCGCCGGGACAGCCTCTGGAAACACC. This translates into CASSAGTASGNT. The full CDR3 is CASSAGTASGNTIYF. Together with reference TRBV5-1 and TRBJ1-3, the CDR3 gives the full variable domain: KAGVTQTPRYLIKTRGQQVTLSCSPISGHRSVSWYQQTPGQGLQFLFEYFSETQRNKGNFPGRFSGRQFSNSRSEMNVSTLELGDSALYLCASSAGTASGNTIYFGEGSWLTVV.

This clone showed up just a few times. The sequence runs out 3 residues before the end of the CDR3; the remainder is reconstructed from the germline J gene. This chain uses TRBV7-8 with TRBJ2-5; weak D call: TRBD2 (6 bases). Germline CDR1 is SGHVS and CDR2 is FQNEAQ. CDR3 size: 14 residues. The V end lost 7 bases, the J end lost 2 bases, and 14 bases lay between the germline ends. The part of the CDR3 DNA that was read is TGTGCCAGCATCCAGTCGACTAGTCAAGAGACC. Translation: CASIQSTSQET. The whole CDR3 sequence reads CASIQSTSQETQYF. The whole variable domain, filled in from reference TRBV7-8 and TRBJ2-5, reads GAGVSQSPRYKVAKRGQDVALRCDPISGHVSLFWYQQALGQGPEFLTYFQNEAQLDKSGLPSDRFFAERPEGSVSTLKIQRTQQEDSAVYLCASIQSTSQETQYFGPGTRLLVL.

This clone was counted only a few times. The CDR3 end falls 3 residues outside the read, so it is completed with the germline J gene. The V and J genes are TRBV20-1 and TRBJ2-7, with 9 bases lining up with TRBD2. In germline, CDR1 is DFQATT, CDR2 SNEGSKA (reference sequence). V lost 5 bases and J lost 2; bases outside the gene matches: 7. This CDR3 contains 14 residues. Here the CDR3 reads CSADDLAGTYEQYF. The part of the CDR3 DNA that was read is TGCAGTGCTGATGACCTAGCGGGGACCTACGAG.